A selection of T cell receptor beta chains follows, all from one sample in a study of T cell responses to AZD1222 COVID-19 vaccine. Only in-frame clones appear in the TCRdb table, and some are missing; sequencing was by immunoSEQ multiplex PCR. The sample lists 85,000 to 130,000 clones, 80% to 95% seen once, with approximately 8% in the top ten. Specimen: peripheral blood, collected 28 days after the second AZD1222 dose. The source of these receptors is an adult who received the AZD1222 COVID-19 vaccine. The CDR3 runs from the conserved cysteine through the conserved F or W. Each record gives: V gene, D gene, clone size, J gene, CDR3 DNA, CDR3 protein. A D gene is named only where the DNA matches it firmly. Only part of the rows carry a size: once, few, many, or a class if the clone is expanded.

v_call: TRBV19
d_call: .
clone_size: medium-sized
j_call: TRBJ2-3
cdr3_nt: TGTGCCAGCTTCGATCCCGGGGCAGAAGGGGATACGCAGTATTTT
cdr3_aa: CASFDPGAEGDTQYF

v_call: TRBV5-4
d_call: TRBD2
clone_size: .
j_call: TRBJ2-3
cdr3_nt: TGTGCCAGCAGCAAAGCGGGGGCTAGCACAGATACGCAGTATTTT
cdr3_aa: CASSKAGASTDTQYF

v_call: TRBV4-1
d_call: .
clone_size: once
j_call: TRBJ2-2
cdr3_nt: TGCGCCAGCAGCCAAGCTGACAGTTATCCCGGGGAGCTGTTTTTT
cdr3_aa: CASSQADSYPGELFF

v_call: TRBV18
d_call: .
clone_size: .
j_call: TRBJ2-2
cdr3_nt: TGTGCCAGCTCACCATACCTACAGGGTTGGGACACCGGGGAGCTGTTTTTT
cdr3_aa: CASSPYLQGWDTGELFF

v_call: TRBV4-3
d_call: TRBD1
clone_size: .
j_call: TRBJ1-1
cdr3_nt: TGCGCCAGCAGCCAAGGTACAGGGGAGAACACTGAAGCTTTCTTT
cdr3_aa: CASSQGTGENTEAFF

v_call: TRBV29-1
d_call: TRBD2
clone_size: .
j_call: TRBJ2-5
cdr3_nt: TGCAGCGTAGCGTTGGGGGGGGGCCAAGAGACCCAGTACTTC
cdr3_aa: CSVALGGGQETQYF

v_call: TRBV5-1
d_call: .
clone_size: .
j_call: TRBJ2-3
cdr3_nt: TGCGCCAGCAGCCAGATAGACTCCACAGATACGCAGTATTTT
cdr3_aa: CASSQIDSTDTQYF

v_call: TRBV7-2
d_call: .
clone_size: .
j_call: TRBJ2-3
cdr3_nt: TGTGCCAGCAGCGTGAACCGCCTCCGAGATACGCAGTATTTT
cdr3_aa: CASSVNRLRDTQYF

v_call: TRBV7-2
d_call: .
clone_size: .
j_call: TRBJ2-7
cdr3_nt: TGTGCCAGCAGCTTAGTAGGGATCAACGAGCAGTACTTC
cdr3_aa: CASSLVGINEQYF

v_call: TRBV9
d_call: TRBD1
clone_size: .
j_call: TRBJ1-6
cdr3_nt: TGTGCCAGCAGCCCTGGACAGGGGGCATATAATTCACCCCTCCACTTT
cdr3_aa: CASSPGQGAYNSPLHF

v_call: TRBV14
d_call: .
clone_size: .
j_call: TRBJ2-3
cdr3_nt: TGTGCCAGCAGCCCTAATATGCCAGATACGCAGTATTTT
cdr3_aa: CASSPNMPDTQYF

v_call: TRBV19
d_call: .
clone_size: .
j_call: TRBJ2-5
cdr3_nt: TGTGCCAGTAGGCGCGCAGGGAATAGAGAGACCCAGTACTTC
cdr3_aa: CASRRAGNRETQYF

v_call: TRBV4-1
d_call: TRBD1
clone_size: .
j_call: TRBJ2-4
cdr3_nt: TGCGCCAGCAGTCCACAACAGGGGGGAGCCAAAAACATTCAGTACTTC
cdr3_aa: CASSPQQGGAKNIQYF

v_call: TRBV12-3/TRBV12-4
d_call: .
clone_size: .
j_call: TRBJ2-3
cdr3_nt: TGTGCCAGCATATCGGGGGTTGCAGATACGCAGTATTTT
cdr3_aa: CASISGVADTQYF

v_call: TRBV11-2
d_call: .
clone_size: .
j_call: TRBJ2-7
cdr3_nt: TGTGCCAGCAGCTGGGGGGCAGTCTACGAGCAGTACTTC
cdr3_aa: CASSWGAVYEQYF

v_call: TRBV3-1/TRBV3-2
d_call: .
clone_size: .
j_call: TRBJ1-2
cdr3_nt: TGTGCCAGCAGCCGCCCAGGGGTTTCTCCGCCTGGCTACACCTTC
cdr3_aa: CASSRPGVSPPGYTF